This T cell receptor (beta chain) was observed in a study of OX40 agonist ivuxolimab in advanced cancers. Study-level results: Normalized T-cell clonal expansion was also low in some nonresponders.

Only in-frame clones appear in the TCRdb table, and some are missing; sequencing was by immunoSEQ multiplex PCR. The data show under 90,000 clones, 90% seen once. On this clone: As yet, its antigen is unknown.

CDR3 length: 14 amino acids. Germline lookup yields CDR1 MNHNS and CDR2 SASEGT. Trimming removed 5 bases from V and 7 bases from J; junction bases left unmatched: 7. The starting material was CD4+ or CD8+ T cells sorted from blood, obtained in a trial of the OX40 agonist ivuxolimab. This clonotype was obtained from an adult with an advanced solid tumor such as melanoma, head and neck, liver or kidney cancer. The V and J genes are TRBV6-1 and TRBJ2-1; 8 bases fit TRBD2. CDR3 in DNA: TGTGCCAGCAGTTCTCGGGGGGGGCAAAATGAGCAGTTCTTC. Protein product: CASSSRGGQNEQFF.